These 15 T cell receptor beta chains came from one sample sequenced in a study of blood T cell repertoires in COVID-19. Method: immunoSEQ multiplex PCR; TCRdb's copy keeps in-frame clones and lacks some. Altogether approximately 310,000 clones are present, about nine tenths being singletons, with the ten largest covering over 4%. Sequenced material: PBMCs or T cells enriched from blood (not recorded which). Receptors originate from a man aged 55 to 70 who had recovered from COVID-19.

The chain is built from TRBV12-3 or TRBV12-4 and TRBJ2-1; D might be TRBD1 or TRBD2, each matching 5 bases. The CDR3 contains 13 residues. The germline V and J ends were trimmed by 5 bases and 8 bases, with 13 bases remaining between them. In DNA, the CDR3 is TGTGCCAGCAGTGTAGGGGAGTACTATGAGCAGTTCTTC. This encodes CASSVGEYYEQFF.

The V gene is TRBV6-5, the J gene TRBJ2-1; 7 positions agree with TRBD2. J gave up 2 bases and V 6 bases, and 7 bases lay outside the gene matches. The CDR3 totals 15 residues. CDR1 is MNHEY, CDR2 SVGAGI, per germline. Here the CDR3 DNA reads TGTGCCAGCAGATCAGCAGCGGGGACCTACAATGAGCAGTTCTTC. As protein: CASRSAAGTYNEQFF.

The gene calls are TRBV9 and TRBJ2-2; 10 bases align to TRBD1. Germline loops: CDR1 SGDLS, CDR2 YYNGEE. This CDR3 region has 15 residues. V lost 3 bases, J lost 5 bases, and 4 bases stayed unmatched. The CDR3 DNA is TGTGCCAGCAGCGAGTGGACAGGGGGAACCGGGGAGCTGTTTTTT. It codes for CASSEWTGGTGELFF. Full variable domain (remainder filled in from reference TRBV9 and TRBJ2-2): DSGVTQTPKHLITATGQRVTLRCSPRSGDLSVYWYQQSLDQGLQFLIQYYNGEERAKGNILERFSAQQFPDLHSELNLSSLELGDSALYFCASSEWTGGTGELFFGEGSRLTVL.

J is TRBJ1-5 and V is TRBV6-5; D gene uncertain. CDR3 length: 14 amino acids. The ends were cut back, 2 bases at V and 0 bases at J, with 5 bases in the middle. Germline loops: CDR1 MNHEY, CDR2 SVGAGI. CDR3 in DNA: TGTGCCAGCAGTTACCTCGGTAGCAATCAGCCCCAGCATTTT. As protein: CASSYLGSNQPQHF.

This chain joins TRBV28 and TRBJ2-7; perhaps TRBD2 as D (6 bases). CDR1 is MDHEN and CDR2 is SYDVKM in the germline V gene. CDR3 length: 11 amino acids. The CDR3 DNA is TGTGGCGCGGGATTTGCTGGGGAGCAGTACTTC. Its protein product is CGAGFAGEQYF.

The gene calls are TRBV10-3 and TRBJ1-1, with no clear D. The CDR3 contains 13 residues. Per the germline V gene, CDR1 is ENHRY and CDR2 is SYGVKD. The germline V and J ends were trimmed by 5 bases and 1 base, with 8 bases remaining between them. CDR3 DNA: TGTGCCATCAGTATAACAGAGAACACTGAAGCTTTCTTT. Translating gives CAISITENTEAFF.

The CDR3 here is CAWDKGQLPSYEQYF. In DNA form, the CDR3 reads TGTGCCTGGGACAAGGGACAGCTGCCTTCCTACGAGCAGTACTTC. This rearrangement joins TRBV30 to TRBJ2-7; TRBD1 matches at 7 bases. Trimming took 5 bases from V and 1 from J; bases not matched to a gene: 11. This CDR3 has 15 residues. Germline loops: CDR1 GTSNPN, CDR2 SVGIG (reference sequence).

The chain employs TRBV7-8 and TRBJ1-1; possibly TRBD1 for D (6 bases). V was clipped by 1 base and J by 5 bases, with 11 bases between them. The CDR3 contains 14 residues. Germline lookup yields CDR1 SGHVS and CDR2 FQNEAQ. The CDR3 coding sequence is TGTGCCAGCAGCTTAGTCGGACAGTTAACTGAAGCTTTCTTT. Its translation: CASSLVGQLTEAFF.

A remark on this clone: The junction departs from the called germline gene at one end, perhaps through a read error. The chain recombines TRBV24-1 with TRBJ1-5; TRBD1 matches 11 bases. This CDR3 is 16 amino acids long. From germline, CDR1 is KGHDR and CDR2 SFDVKD. CDR3 DNA sequence: TGTGCCACCAGTGATCCAAGGACAGGGGGCAACCAGCCCCAGCATTTT. This encodes CATSDPRTGGNQPQHF.

This rearrangement joins TRBV3-1 (or the pseudogene TRBV3-2) to TRBJ2-4, with 10 bases lining up with TRBD2. J lost 0 bases, V lost 0 bases, and 14 bases had no gene match. The CDR3 is 21 residues long. The germline gives CDR1 LGHDT, CDR2 YNNKEL (reference sequence). Written as DNA, the CDR3 is TGTGCCAGCAGCCAAGACTCCGGTGGACTAGCGGTTGGTCTAGCCAAAAACATTCAGTACTTC. Translated: CASSQDSGGLAVGLAKNIQYF.

This chain links TRBV5-1 with TRBJ2-2, with 8 bases matching TRBD1. The length of the CDR3 is 16 residues. Germline loops: CDR1 SGHRS, CDR2 YFSETQ. Germline trimming cut 4 bases from V and 0 bases from J; bases unmatched to any gene: 5. CDR3 sequence reads: CASSRTGGTNTGELFF. In DNA, the CDR3 is TGCGCCAGCAGCCGAACAGGGGGAACGAACACCGGGGAGCTGTTTTTT.

This clone showed up just once. The chain is built from TRBV19 and TRBJ2-1; possibly TRBD2 for D (6 bases). Germline loops: CDR1 LNHDA, CDR2 SQIVND (reference sequence). The CDR3 has 14 amino acids. The V and J ends lost 5 bases and 6 bases respectively, with 14 bases between them. This CDR3 is CASSRDMGGNEQFF. CDR3 nucleotides: TGTGCCAGTAGTCGAGACATGGGAGGCAATGAGCAGTTCTTC.

The chain uses TRBV7-8 and TRBJ1-2, with D perhaps TRBD1 (6 bases). The germline V and J ends were trimmed by 0 bases and 8 bases, with 16 bases remaining between them. Per germline, CDR1 SGHVS and CDR2 FQNEAQ. This CDR3 has 15 residues. This CDR3 is CASSLAAGAAWGYTF. The CDR3 DNA sequence: TGTGCCAGCAGCTTAGCGGCAGGGGCCGCCTGGGGCTACACCTTC.

The chain has TRBV6-4 and TRBJ1-2; no reliable D call. Germline V gene data show CDR1 as MRHNA and CDR2 as SNTAGT. This CDR3 has 14 amino acids. The V end lost 2 bases, the J end lost 8 bases, and 15 bases lay between the germline ends. CDR3 nucleotides: TGTGCCAGCAGTGACGGTTTGCGGGTTTGGGGCTACACCTTC. Encoded protein: CASSDGLRVWGYTF.

The gene calls are TRBV3-1 (or the pseudogene TRBV3-2) and TRBJ2-1; maybe TRBD2 (6 bases). Trimming pared 3 bases from V and 7 bases from J, leaving 16 bases between. Germline CDR1 reads LGHDT; CDR2 reads YNNKEL (reference sequence). This CDR3 spans 15 amino acids. The CDR3 bases are TGTGCCAGCAGCCATCGTGACGGGAGTCTGAATGAGCAGTTCTTC. As protein: CASSHRDGSLNEQFF.